This T cell receptor (beta chain) was retrieved from a study of cytomegalovirus exposure and HLA in healthy donors. Study in general: An early release of data contained 75 million to 90 million unique TCRs, which came from HLA-typed donors. General observations from the study: Several top significant clusters appeared, in a later analysis, to be linked to common viral pathogens. Confirmation was obtained in vitro that a few CMV-associated chains are specific for CMV antigens. Sequences of the TCR beta chain were said to predict the HLA-A and HLA-B alleles of most subjects accurately.

Trimming took 3 bases from V and 1 from J, leaving 11 bases between them. The CDR3 is 15 residues long. Germline CDR1 is SGDLS and CDR2 is YYNGEE. Researchers ran the PCR with 60 Vbeta and 13 Jbeta primers. Only in-frame clones appear in the TCRdb table, and some are missing; sequencing was by immunoSEQ multiplex PCR. This table has hundreds of thousands of clones, under 80% appearing once. This clone was counted between two and nine times. No antigen is known for it. Sequencing input: PBMCs. This clonotype originated in a female donor in good health and CMV-seronegative. V and J are TRBV9 and TRBJ2-1; no clear D gene. Written as DNA, the CDR3 is TGTGCCAGCAGCGCTTTAGCCGTTTCCTACAATGAGCAGTTCTTC. The encoded protein is CASSALAVSYNEQFF.